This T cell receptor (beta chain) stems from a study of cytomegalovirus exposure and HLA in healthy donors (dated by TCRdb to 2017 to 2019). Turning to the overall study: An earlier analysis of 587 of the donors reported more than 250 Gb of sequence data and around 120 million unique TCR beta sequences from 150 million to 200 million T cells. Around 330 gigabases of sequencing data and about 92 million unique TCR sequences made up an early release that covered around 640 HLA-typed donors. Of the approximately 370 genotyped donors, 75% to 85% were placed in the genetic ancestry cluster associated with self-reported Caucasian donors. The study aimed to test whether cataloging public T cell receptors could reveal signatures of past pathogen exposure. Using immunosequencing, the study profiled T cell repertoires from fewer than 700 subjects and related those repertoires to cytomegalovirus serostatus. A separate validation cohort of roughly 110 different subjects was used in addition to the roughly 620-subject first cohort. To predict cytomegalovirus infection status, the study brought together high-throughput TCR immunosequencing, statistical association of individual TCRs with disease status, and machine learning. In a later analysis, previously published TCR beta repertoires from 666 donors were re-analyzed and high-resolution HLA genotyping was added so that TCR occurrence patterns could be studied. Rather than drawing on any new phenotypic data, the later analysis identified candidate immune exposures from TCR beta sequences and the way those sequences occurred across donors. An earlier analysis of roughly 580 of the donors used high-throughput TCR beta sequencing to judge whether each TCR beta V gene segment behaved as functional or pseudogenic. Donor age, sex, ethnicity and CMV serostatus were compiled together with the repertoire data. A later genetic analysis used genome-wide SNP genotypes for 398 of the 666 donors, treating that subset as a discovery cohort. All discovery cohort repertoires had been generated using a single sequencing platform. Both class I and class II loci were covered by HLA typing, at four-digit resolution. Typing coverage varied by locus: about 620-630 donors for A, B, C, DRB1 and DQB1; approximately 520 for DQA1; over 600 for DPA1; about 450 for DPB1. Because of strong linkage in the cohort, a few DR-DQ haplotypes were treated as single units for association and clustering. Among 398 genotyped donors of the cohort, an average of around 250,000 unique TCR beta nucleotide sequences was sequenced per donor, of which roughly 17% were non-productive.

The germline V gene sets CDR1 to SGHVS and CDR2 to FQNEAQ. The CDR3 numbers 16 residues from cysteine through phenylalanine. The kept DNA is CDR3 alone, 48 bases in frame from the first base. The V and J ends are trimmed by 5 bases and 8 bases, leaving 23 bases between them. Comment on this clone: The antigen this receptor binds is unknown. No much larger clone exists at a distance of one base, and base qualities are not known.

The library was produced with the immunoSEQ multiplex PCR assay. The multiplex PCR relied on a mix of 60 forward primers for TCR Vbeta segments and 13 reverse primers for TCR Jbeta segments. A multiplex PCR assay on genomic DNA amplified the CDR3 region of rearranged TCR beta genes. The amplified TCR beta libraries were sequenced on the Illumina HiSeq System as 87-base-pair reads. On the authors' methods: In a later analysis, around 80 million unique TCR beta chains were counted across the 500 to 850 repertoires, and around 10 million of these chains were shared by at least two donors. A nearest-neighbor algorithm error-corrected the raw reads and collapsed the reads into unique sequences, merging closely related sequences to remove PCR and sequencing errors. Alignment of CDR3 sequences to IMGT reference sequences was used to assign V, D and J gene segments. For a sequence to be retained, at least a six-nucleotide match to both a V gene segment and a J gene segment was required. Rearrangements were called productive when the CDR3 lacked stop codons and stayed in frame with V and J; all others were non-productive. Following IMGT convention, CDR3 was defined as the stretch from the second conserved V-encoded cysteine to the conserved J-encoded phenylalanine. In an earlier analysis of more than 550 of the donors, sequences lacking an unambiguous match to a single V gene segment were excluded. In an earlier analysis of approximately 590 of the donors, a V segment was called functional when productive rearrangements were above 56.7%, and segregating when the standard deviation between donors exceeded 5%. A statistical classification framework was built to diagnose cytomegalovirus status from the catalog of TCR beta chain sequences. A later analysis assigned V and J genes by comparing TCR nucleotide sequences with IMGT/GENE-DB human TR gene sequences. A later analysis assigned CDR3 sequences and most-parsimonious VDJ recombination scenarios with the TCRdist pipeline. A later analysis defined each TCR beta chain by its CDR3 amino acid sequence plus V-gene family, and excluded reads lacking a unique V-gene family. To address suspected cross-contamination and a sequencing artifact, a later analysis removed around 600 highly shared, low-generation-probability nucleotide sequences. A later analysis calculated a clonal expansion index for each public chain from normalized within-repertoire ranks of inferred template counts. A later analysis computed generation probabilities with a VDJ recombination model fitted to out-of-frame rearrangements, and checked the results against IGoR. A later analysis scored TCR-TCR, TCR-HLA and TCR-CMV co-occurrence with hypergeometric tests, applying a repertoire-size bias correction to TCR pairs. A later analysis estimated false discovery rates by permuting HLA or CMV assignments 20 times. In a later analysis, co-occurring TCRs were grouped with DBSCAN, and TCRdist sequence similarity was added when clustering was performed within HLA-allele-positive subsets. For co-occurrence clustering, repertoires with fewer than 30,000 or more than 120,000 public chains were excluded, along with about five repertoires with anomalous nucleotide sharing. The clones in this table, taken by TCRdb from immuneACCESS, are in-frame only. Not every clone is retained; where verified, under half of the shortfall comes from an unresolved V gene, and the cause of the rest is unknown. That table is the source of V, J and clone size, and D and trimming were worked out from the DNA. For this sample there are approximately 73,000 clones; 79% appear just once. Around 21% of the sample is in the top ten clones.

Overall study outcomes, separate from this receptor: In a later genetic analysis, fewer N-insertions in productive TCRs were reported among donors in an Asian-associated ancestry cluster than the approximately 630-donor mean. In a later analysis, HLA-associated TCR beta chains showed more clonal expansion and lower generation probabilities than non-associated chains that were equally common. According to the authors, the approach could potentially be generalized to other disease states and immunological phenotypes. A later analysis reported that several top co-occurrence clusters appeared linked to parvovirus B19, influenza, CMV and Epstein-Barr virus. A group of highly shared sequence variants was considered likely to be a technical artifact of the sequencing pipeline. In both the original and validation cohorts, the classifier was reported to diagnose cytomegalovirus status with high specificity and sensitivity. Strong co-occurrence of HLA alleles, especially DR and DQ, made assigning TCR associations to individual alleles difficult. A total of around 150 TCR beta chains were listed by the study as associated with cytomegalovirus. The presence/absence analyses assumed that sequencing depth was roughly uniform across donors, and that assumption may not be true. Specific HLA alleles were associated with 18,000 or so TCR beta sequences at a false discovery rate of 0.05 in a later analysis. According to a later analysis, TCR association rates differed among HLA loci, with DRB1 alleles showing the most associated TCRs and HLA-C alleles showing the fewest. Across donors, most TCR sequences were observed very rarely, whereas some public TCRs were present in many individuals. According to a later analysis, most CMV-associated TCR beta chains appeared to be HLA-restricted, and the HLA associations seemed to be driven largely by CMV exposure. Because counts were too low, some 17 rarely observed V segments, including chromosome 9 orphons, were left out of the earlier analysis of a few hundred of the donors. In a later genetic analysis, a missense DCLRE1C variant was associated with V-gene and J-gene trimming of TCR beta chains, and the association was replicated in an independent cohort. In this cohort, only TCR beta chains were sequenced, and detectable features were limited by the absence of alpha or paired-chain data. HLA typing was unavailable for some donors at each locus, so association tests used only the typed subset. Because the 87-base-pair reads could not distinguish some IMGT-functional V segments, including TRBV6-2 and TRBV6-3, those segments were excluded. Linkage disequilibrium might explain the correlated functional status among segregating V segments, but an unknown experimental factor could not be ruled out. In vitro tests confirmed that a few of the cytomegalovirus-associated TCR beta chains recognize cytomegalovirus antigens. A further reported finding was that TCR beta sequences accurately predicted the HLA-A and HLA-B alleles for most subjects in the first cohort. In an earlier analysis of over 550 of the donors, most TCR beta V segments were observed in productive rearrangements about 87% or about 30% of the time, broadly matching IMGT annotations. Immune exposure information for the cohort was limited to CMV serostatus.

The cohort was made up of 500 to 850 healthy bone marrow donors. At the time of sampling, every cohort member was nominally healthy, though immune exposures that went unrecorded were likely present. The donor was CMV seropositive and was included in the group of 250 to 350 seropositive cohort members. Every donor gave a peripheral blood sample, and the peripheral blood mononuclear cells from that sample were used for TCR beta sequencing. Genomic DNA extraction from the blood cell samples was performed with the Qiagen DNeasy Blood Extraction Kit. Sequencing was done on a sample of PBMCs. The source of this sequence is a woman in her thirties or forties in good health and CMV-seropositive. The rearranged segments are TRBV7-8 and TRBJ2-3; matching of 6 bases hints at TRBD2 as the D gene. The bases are TGTGCCAGCAGCCCCCATCGGGAGCGGGCCTACCTTACGCAGTATTTT. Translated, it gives CASSPHRERAYLTQYF.